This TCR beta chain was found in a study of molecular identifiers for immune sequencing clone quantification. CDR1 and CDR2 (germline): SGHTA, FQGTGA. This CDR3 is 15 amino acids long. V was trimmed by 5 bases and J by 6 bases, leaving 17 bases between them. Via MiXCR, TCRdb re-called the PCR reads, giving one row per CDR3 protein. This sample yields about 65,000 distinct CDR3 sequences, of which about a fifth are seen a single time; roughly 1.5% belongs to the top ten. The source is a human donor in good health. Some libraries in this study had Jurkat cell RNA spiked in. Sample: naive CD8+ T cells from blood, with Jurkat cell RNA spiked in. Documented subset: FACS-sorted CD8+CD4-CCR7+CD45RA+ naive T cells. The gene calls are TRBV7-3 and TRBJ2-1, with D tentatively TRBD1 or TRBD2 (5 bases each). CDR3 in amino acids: CASSQPPPGSNEQFF. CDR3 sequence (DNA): TGTGCCAGCAGCCAGCCCCCCCCAGGGAGCAATGAGCAGTTCTTC.